Judged by abundance, the clone carrying this T cell receptor (beta chain) is medium-sized. This sample stems from a study of blood T cell repertoires in COVID-19. Study-wide background: Material from acute and convalescent COVID-19 was sourced from the United States, Italy and Spain.

The CDR3 runs to 14 residues. V shed 11 bases, J shed 0 bases, and the junction held 6 bases outside the gene matches. CDR1 ENHRY and CDR2 SYGVKD come from the germline V gene. This table comes from immunoSEQ multiplex PCR, and its TCRdb copy is limited to in-frame clones, with some not included. The sample holds about 80,000 clones; 82% are singletons and the top ten take roughly 27%. The source of this sequence is a human donor in a cohort sampled during active COVID-19. This rearrangement joins TRBV10-3 to TRBJ1-5, with 8 bases that match TRBD1. The sequenced sample consisted of peripheral blood. The CDR3 is CAAGTGDSNQPQHF. CDR3 DNA sequence: TGTGCCGCCGGGACAGGTGATAGCAATCAGCCCCAGCATTTT.